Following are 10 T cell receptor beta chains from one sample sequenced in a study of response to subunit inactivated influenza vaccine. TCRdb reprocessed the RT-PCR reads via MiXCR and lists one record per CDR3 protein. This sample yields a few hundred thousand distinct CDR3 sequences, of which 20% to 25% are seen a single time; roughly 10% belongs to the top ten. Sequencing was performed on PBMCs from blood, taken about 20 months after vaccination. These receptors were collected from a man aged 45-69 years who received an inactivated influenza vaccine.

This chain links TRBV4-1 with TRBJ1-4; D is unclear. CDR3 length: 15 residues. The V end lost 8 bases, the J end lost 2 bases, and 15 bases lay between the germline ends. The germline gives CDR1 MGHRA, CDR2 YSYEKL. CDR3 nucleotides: TGCGCCAGCCGTCAAGACCCGGGGACTAATGAAAAACTGTTTTTT. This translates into CASRQDPGTNEKLFF.

The CDR3 coding sequence is TGTGCCAGCAGCCCTACGACCGGGGGCACCGGGGAGCTGTTTTTT. Protein sequence: CASSPTTGGTGELFF. The rearrangement links TRBV6-1 to TRBJ2-2; tentative D call: TRBD2 (6 bases). V was cut by 6 bases and J by 4 bases, with 15 bases left in between. The CDR3 is 15 amino acids. Germline CDR1 and CDR2: MNHNS and SASEGT.

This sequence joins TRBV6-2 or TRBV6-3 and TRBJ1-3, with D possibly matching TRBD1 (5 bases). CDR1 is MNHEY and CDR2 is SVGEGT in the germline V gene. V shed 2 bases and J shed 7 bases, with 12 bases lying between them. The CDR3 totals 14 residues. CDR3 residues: CASSYRGRFNTIYF. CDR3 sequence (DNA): TGTGCCAGCAGTTACCGGGGCAGGTTCAACACCATATATTTT.

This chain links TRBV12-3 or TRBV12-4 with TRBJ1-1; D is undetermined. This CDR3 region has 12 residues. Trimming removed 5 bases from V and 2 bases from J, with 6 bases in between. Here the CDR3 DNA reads TGTGCCAGCAGTAAGGGAAACACTGAAGCTTTCTTT. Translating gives CASSKGNTEAFF.

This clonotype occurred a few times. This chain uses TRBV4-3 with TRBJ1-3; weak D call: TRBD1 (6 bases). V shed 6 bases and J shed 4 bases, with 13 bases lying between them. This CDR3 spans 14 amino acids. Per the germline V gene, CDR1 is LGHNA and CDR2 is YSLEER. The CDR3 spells CASRTDSEGNTIYF. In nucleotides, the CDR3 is TGCGCCAGCAGAACGGACAGCGAAGGAAACACCATATATTTT.

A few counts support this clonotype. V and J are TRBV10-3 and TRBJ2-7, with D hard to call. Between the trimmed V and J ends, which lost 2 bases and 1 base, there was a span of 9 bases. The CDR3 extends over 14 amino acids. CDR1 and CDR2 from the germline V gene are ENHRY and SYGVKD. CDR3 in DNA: TGTGCCATCAGTGAGCCCTTTAGTTCCTACGAGCAGTACTTC. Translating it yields CAISEPFSSYEQYF.

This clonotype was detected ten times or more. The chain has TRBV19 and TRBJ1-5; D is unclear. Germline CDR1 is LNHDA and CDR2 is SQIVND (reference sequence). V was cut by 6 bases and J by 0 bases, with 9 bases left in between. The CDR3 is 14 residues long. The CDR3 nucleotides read TGTGCCAGTAGCCTACTGACTAGCAATCAGCCCCAGCATTTT. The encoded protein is CASSLLTSNQPQHF.

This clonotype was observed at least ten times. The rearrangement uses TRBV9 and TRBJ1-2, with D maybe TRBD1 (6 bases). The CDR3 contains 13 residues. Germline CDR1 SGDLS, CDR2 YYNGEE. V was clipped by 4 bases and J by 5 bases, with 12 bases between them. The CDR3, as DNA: TGTGCCAGCAGCCCACAGGGTGGATATGGCTACACCTTC. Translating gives CASSPQGGYGYTF. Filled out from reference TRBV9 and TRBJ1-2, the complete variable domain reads DSGVTQTPKHLITATGQRVTLRCSPRSGDLSVYWYQQSLDQGLQFLIQYYNGEERAKGNILERFSAQQFPDLHSELNLSSLELGDSALYFCASSPQGGYGYTFGSGTRLTVV.

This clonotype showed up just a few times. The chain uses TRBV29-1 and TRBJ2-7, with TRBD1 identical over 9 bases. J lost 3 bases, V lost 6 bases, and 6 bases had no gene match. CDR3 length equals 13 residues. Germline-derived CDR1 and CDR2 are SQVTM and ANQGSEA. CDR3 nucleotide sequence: TGCAGCGTCGGACGGGGACAGGGCTACGAGCAGTACTTC. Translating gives CSVGRGQGYEQYF.

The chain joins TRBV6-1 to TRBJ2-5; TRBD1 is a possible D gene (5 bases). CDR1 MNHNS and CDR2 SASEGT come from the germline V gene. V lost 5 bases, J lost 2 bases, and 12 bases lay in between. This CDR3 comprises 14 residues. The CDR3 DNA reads TGTGCCAGCAGTCCCGAAGGGGCTCAAGAGACCCAGTACTTC. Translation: CASSPEGAQETQYF.